The rows below give T cell receptor beta chains drawn from one sample of a study of Graves' ophthalmopathy and Graves' hyperthyroidism. TCRdb independently ran MiXCR on the multiplex PCR reads; one entry per CDR3 protein. This sample has fewer than 250,000 distinct CDR3 sequences, with around 30% found just once. Specimen: peripheral blood. These receptors came from a man in his fifties with Graves' ophthalmopathy. The CDR3 runs from the conserved cysteine through the conserved F or W. The order of the fields is clone size, V gene, J gene, D gene, CDR3 DNA, CDR3 protein. The D gene is left open where the match is weak. Clone size is not always given. Where it is, it says once, few, many or a class for expanded clones.

>many|TRBV4-1|TRBJ2-4|.
TGCGCCAGCAGCCAAGAAGGTACCAAAAACATTCAGTACTTC
CASSQEGTKNIQYF
>.|TRBV7-3|TRBJ2-2|.
TGTGCCAGCAGCAGGACGGCGAACACCGGGGAGCTGTTTTTT
CASSRTANTGELFF
>many|TRBV10-3|TRBJ1-1|.
TGTGCCATCAGGGCCCCGGACCTAAACGGAGGAGCTTTCTTT
CAIRAPDLNGGAFF
>many|TRBV6-1|TRBJ2-7|.
TGTGCCAGCAGTGAACTTGGCAGGAGCTCCTACGAGCAGTACTTC
CASSELGRSSYEQYF
>many|TRBV27|TRBJ1-1|.
TGTGCCAGCAGTTTTCAGGGATCAACCGCTGAAGCTTTCTTT
CASSFQGSTAEAFF
>many|TRBV28|TRBJ2-5|.
TGTGCCAGCAGTTTAAGGACAGCCGATCAAGAGACCCAGTACTTC
CASSLRTADQETQYF
>many|TRBV6-2/TRBV6-3|TRBJ2-2|TRBD1
TGTGCCAGCAGTTACTCGAGGCCGGACAGGGGGAACACCGGGGAGCTGTTTTTT
CASSYSRPDRGNTGELFF
>.|TRBV10-3|TRBJ1-1|.
TGTGCCATCGGGACCCTGGGGACTGAAGCTTTCTTT
CAIGTLGTEAFF
>.|TRBV6-1|TRBJ2-7|TRBD1
TGTGCCAGCAGTGTGGGGGGACAGGGGTTCTACGAGCAGTACTTC
CASSVGGQGFYEQYF
>many|TRBV5-1|TRBJ2-2|.
TGCGCCAGCAGCCCGAAGTATTTGGCGGGGCCCACCACCGGGGAGCTGTTTTTT
CASSPKYLAGPTTGELFF
>many|TRBV13|TRBJ2-7|TRBD2
TGTGCCAGCAGCCCTGGGACTAGCGGGGTCTACGAGCAGTACTTC
CASSPGTSGVYEQYF
>many|TRBV11-2|TRBJ1-2|TRBD1
TGTGCCAGCAGCTGGAGGACAGGGAACGTACAAGGCTACACCTTC
CASSWRTGNVQGYTF
>many|TRBV27|TRBJ2-7|.
TGTGCCAGCAGTAGGACGCCATCCTACGAGCAGTACTTC
CASSRTPSYEQYF
>once|TRBV6-1|TRBJ1-1|.
TGTGCCAGCAGACGGAACGGGGGTACTGAAGCTTTCTTT
CASRRNGGTEAFF
>many|TRBV5-1|TRBJ2-7|.
TGCGCCAGCAGCTTGGATAGGTGGGAGCAGTACTTC
CASSLDRWEQYF
>.|TRBV6-1|TRBJ1-3|.
TGTGCCACCACTCAGGGTTTCTCTGGAAACACCATATATTTT
CATTQGFSGNTIYF
>.|TRBV6-1|TRBJ2-5|.
TGTGCCAGCTACCCCGATGGGGGGCGGGAGACCCAGTACTTC
CASYPDGGRETQYF
>many|TRBV20-1|TRBJ2-7|TRBD1
TGCAGTGCTAGAGACCCCGGGACAGGCCTCTACGAGCAGTACTTC
CSARDPGTGLYEQYF
>many|TRBV5-1|TRBJ1-1|.
TGCGCCAGCAGCTTGGGCAGGGACAACACTGAAGCTTTCTTT
CASSLGRDNTEAFF
>many|TRBV4-3|TRBJ2-5|.
TGCGCCAGCAGCCATGCCGTAAGAGCGAGCCAAGAGACCCAGTACTTC
CASSHAVRASQETQYF
>few|TRBV12-3/TRBV12-4|TRBJ2-7|.
TGTGCCAGCAGTCGAAGGCCCTACGAGCAGTACTTC
CASSRRPYEQYF
>many|TRBV15|TRBJ2-7|.
TGTGCCACCAGCAGCCCCGCCGGACGGGGACTTTACGAGCAGTACTTC
CATSSPAGRGLYEQYF
>many|TRBV2|TRBJ1-2|.
TGTGCCAGCACAGGGGACTCCGTCTATGGCTACACCTTC
CASTGDSVYGYTF
>many|TRBV12-3/TRBV12-4|TRBJ1-2|.
TGTGCCAGCAGTCAAACTAGGGAGATCTATGGCTACACCTTC
CASSQTREIYGYTF
>many|TRBV28|TRBJ2-7|.
TGTGCCAGCAGGGGGGCAGCGGAGAACCACGAGCAGTACTTC
CASRGAAENHEQYF
>many|TRBV29-1|TRBJ1-1|.
TGCAGCGTTGAAGATCGAGCAGGGGCGGCTTTCTTT
CSVEDRAGAAFF
>many|TRBV11-1|TRBJ2-5|.
TGTGCCAGCAGTGGGGGCATCCAAGAGACCCAGTACTTC
CASSGGIQETQYF
>few|TRBV12-3/TRBV12-4|TRBJ1-1|.
TGTGCCAGCAGTTTGGGCAGATACACTGAAGCTTTCTTT
CASSLGRYTEAFF
>many|TRBV27|TRBJ2-2|TRBD2
TGTGCCAGCAGTTCGGGACTAGCGGGAGGGGCGAACACCGGGGAGCTGTTTTTT
CASSSGLAGGANTGELFF
>few|TRBV2|TRBJ1-1|.
TGTGCCAGCAGTGACAGGGGTGGGGACACTGAAGCTTTCTTT
CASSDRGGDTEAFF
>many|TRBV7-9|TRBJ2-7|TRBD1
TGTGCCAGCAGCCAATGGACAGGGGACGGCGACGAGCAGTACTTC
CASSQWTGDGDEQYF
>many|TRBV9|TRBJ2-7|.
TGTGCCAGCAGCCCTGACACGGAGACCTACGAGCAGTACTTC
CASSPDTETYEQYF
>many|TRBV27|TRBJ2-1|TRBD2
TGTGCCAGCAGTCCACCCGATCGTTTTCCGACGACTAGCGGGAGGGCGTTTGAGCAGTTCTTC
CASSPPDRFPTTSGRAFEQFF
>once|TRBV15|TRBJ2-1|.
TGTGCCACCACCAGCCCTAGCGAGCAAGACTACAATGAGCAGTTCTTC
CATTSPSEQDYNEQFF
>many|TRBV28|TRBJ2-7|.
TGTGCCAGCAGTTTGGGGGGGACAACCTACGAGCAGTACTTC
CASSLGGTTYEQYF
>many|TRBV24-1|TRBJ2-3|TRBD2
TGTGCCACCAGTGATACCAAGCCGGGACTAGCGTCCACAGATACGCAGTATTTT
CATSDTKPGLASTDTQYF
>few|TRBV15|TRBJ2-5|TRBD2
TGTGCCACCAGCAGAGCGGGACTAGCGGGTCTTGGGGGGGAGACCCAGTACTTC
CATSRAGLAGLGGETQYF
>many|TRBV15|TRBJ2-5|.
TGTGCCACCAGCAGAGATCTTGGAGTGGTGGAGACCCAGTACTTC
CATSRDLGVVETQYF
>many|TRBV12-3/TRBV12-4|TRBJ2-7|.
TGTGCCAGCCGCACCGGGGGGACAGAGCTGAAGTACTTC
CASRTGGTELKYF
>many|TRBV11-1|TRBJ2-7|TRBD1
TGTGCCAGCAGCTCGGGACAGCTCTACGAGCAGTACTTC
CASSSGQLYEQYF
>.|TRBV28|TRBJ2-5|TRBD2
TGTGCCAGCAGTTTTTTGCTAGCGGACCAAGAGACCCAGTACTTC
CASSFLLADQETQYF
>few|TRBV6-5|TRBJ1-2|.
TGTGCCAGCAGTTACGGTAGGGAAGAGGATGGCTACACCTTC
CASSYGREEDGYTF
>.|TRBV12-3/TRBV12-4|TRBJ1-1|.
TGTGCCATGCGTCCCCCGGGGCTTGGCACTGAAGCTTTCTTT
CAMRPPGLGTEAFF
>many|TRBV28|TRBJ2-7|.
TGTGCCAGCAGTTCCCCTATGCTGGGCTCCTACGAGCAGTACTTC
CASSSPMLGSYEQYF
>many|TRBV12-3/TRBV12-4|TRBJ2-7|TRBD2
TGTGCCAGCACTGGACTAGCGGGAACCCAAGGGAGCGAGCAGTACTTC
CASTGLAGTQGSEQYF
>.|TRBV15|TRBJ2-5|TRBD2
TGTGCCACCAGCAGAGATTTGGCTAGCGGGGGGTACCAAGAGACCCAGTACTTC
CATSRDLASGGYQETQYF
>many|TRBV5-6|TRBJ2-4|TRBD2
TGTGCCAGCAGCCCGGGACTAAGCATTCAGTACTTC
CASSPGLSIQYF
>many|TRBV2|TRBJ1-2|.
TGTGCCAGCAATTGGGGGGGCGCCAGCTATGGCTACACCTTC
CASNWGGASYGYTF
>many|TRBV10-3|TRBJ1-5|.
TGTGCCGTTGCTCCGACAGCGGATCAGCCCCAGCATTTT
CAVAPTADQPQHF
>.|TRBV12-3/TRBV12-4|TRBJ1-1|TRBD1
TGTGCCAGCAATATCATTGACAGGGACGGCACTGAAGCTTTCTTT
CASNIIDRDGTEAFF
>many|TRBV5-1|TRBJ2-7|.
TGCGCCAGCAGCTCCTCGACAGCATTCGGCGAGCAGTACTTC
CASSSSTAFGEQYF
>many|TRBV4-3|TRBJ2-5|TRBD1
TGCGCCAGCAGCCGAGGGACAGGGGAAGAGACCCAGTACTTC
CASSRGTGEETQYF
>.|TRBV7-2|TRBJ2-7|TRBD2
TGTGCCAGCAGCCCCTTTGAGCGGGGGTCGGGTGAGCAGTACTTC
CASSPFERGSGEQYF
>.|TRBV7-3|TRBJ2-6|.
TGTGCCAGCAGCTTAGTGGGTGGGGCCAACGTCCTGACTTTC
CASSLVGGANVLTF